This TCR beta chain appears in the sequencing data of a study of T cells after yellow fever vaccination. Using its own MiXCR run on the 5' RACE reads, TCRdb lists one record per CDR3 protein. The repertoire includes about 340,000 distinct CDR3 sequences, 8% to 10% of them detected once, and more than 15% sits in the top ten. The CDR3 length is 15 residues. V shed 2 bases and J 4 bases; nucleotides not matched to a gene: 5. This clonotype has more than one count but fewer than ten. Its target is unknown. Findings and limits, study-wide: There was a possibility that FACS-sorted repertoires contained abundant clonotypes contaminating from the bulk population.

This receptor was obtained from a man aged 18 to 30 who received the YFV17D yellow fever vaccine. Sample: PBMCs, taken on the day of the first yellow fever vaccination. J is TRBJ2-3 and V is TRBV12-3 or TRBV12-4, with 8 bases fitting TRBD2. The CDR3 reads CASSLRSGGSDTQYF. The CDR3 DNA reads as TGTGCCAGCAGTTTAAGGAGCGGGGGTTCAGATACGCAGTATTTT.